The entry below gives a single TCR beta chain sequence along with its context. Its antigen is currently unknown. TCR alpha and TCR beta cDNA libraries with sample barcodes and UMIs came from 5'RACE using constant-segment primers. TCRdb passed the 5' RACE reads through MiXCR, listing each CDR3 protein once. The repertoire consists of 150,000 or so distinct CDR3 sequences, with under 14% occurring once and the leading ten covering roughly 3.8%. CDR1 and CDR2 (germline): MDHEN, SYDVKM. CDR3 length equals 15 residues. The V segment lost 6 bases and the J segment 3 bases; nucleotides outside the gene matches: 5. These data are taken from a study of T-cell memory formation after mild COVID-19. Study-wide findings and caveats: Cross-reactive memory apparently joined, as some responding clones appeared in pre-infection memory.

The TCR sequence derives from a young man who had mild COVID-19 (a few samples of this study predate the infection). Cell type and time point are not known. J is TRBJ2-5 and V is TRBV28, with 12 bases aligning to TRBD1. Source material: PBMCs or a T cell subset sorted from them (not recorded which). The CDR3: CASSRDRGHEETQYF. The CDR3, as DNA: TGTGCCAGCAGCCGGGACAGGGGGCATGAAGAGACCCAGTACTTC.